This T cell receptor (beta chain) is from a study of OX40 agonist ivuxolimab in advanced cancers. On the study more broadly: Dosing consisted of intravenous ivuxolimab at 0.01 to 10 mg/kg every 2 weeks. Enrolled patients in dose escalation had cancers that were hepatocellular carcinoma, melanoma, renal cell or head and neck cancer. Study-level results: Nonresponders included some who also had low normalized T-cell clonal expansion. Low clonal expansion, among the lowest seen, marked partial responders at 0.1-3.0 mg/kg.

CDR3 length: 13 amino acids. Trimming cost V 0 bases and J 9 bases, with 9 bases left between them. The germline V gene encodes CDR1 KGHSH and CDR2 LQKENI. Some clones are missing from TCRdb's copy, which holds only in-frame ones; the method was immunoSEQ multiplex PCR. The profile shows around 19,000 clones, 70% to 90% of them singletons. Concerning this clone: Its antigen is not known.

Material: CD4+ or CD8+ T cells sorted from blood, obtained in a trial of the OX40 agonist ivuxolimab. This clonotype originated in an adult with an advanced solid tumor such as melanoma, head and neck, liver or kidney cancer. The gene calls are TRBV18 and TRBJ1-5; D is undetermined. The CDR3 loop reads CASSPPALWPQHF. The CDR3 DNA sequence: TGTGCCAGCTCACCACCAGCCCTGTGGCCCCAGCATTTT.